One and the same sample provided the 3 T cell receptor beta chains below, sequenced in a study of blood T cell repertoires in COVID-19. Profiled with immunoSEQ multiplex PCR; TCRdb holds only in-frame clones, not every one. The sample lists 270,000 or so clones; around nine tenths were seen once. Source material: PBMCs or T cells enriched from blood (not recorded which). The source is a woman aged 18-29 years who had recovered from COVID-19.

This chain joins TRBV30 and TRBJ2-7; 7 bases are shared with TRBD1. This CDR3 is 15 amino acids long. Germline CDR1 GTSNPN, CDR2 SVGIG (reference sequence). The J segment lost 5 bases and the V segment lost 0 bases, leaving 10 bases of the junction unmatched. In nucleotides, the CDR3 is TGTGCCTGGAGTGTACTAGGACAGGAGGCCCACGAGCAGTACTTC. It specifies CAWSVLGQEAHEQYF.

The chain combines TRBV5-8 with TRBJ2-2; D is ambiguous. Trimming took 3 bases from V and 5 from J, leaving 5 bases between them. Germline V gene data show CDR1 as SGHTS and CDR2 as YDEGEE. CDR3 length: 12 amino acids. The CDR3 is CASSSITGELFF. In DNA, the CDR3 is TGTGCCAGCAGCTCTATAACCGGGGAGCTGTTTTTT.

V and J are TRBV27 and TRBJ2-7; a possible D gene is TRBD1 (5 bases). Germline loops: CDR1 MNHEY, CDR2 SMNVEV (reference sequence). The V and J ends lost 5 bases and 7 bases respectively, with 18 bases between them. The CDR3 has 14 amino acids. CDR3 amino acids: CASSRQFLTPEQYF. The CDR3 region has the DNA TGTGCCAGCAGTCGACAGTTTTTAACTCCGGAGCAGTACTTC.